Included here is one T cell receptor beta chain sequence, with context. The CDR3 consists of 16 residues. The V end was cut by 5 bases, the J end by 3 bases, with 16 bases between. In germline, CDR1 is SEHNR, CDR2 FQNEAQ (reference sequence). This entry belongs to a study of shared clonotypes between healthy human individuals. The repertoire was sequenced with immunoSEQ multiplex PCR; TCRdb's copy has only in-frame clones and lacks some. The table lists a few million clones, 90% to 97% of them singletons. The material sequenced was naive CD4+ T cells sorted from blood. Subset of the sample: CD45RA+ positively selected. The source of this sequence is a man aged 18 to 29 in good health. The chain combines TRBV7-9 with TRBJ2-2; the D call may be TRBD1 or TRBD2 (7 bases each). This CDR3 is CASSPQRDRHTGELFF. The CDR3, as DNA: TGTGCCAGCAGCCCCCAGCGGGACAGACACACCGGGGAGCTGTTTTTT.